Following are 19 T cell receptor beta chains from one sample sequenced in a study of shared clonotypes between healthy human individuals. Clones were read by immunoSEQ multiplex PCR, and TCRdb kept only the in-frame ones, dropping some. The data contain some 350,000 clones, under 80% of them singletons. The sample comprised memory CD4+ T cells sorted from blood. Subset specified: CD45RA-negative fraction. Receptors originate from a man aged 25-45 years in good health.

The genes are TRBV28 and TRBJ2-7, with TRBD2 matching over 8 bases. CDR3 size: 14 residues. Germline V CDR1 and CDR2: MDHEN, SYDVKM. Germline trimming cut 6 bases from V and 2 bases from J; bases unmatched to any gene: 6. Here the CDR3 DNA reads TGTGCCAGCAGATTACTAGCGGCTCCCTACGAGCAGTACTTC. It codes for CASRLLAAPYEQYF.

The rearrangement uses TRBV28 and TRBJ1-5; D is possibly TRBD1 (6 bases). CDR3 size: 19 residues. V dropped 5 bases and J dropped 4 bases, with 27 bases sitting between them. Germline loops: CDR1 MDHEN, CDR2 SYDVKM. CDR3 nucleotide sequence: TGTGCCAGCAGTCCCATTCGTTCCGGGACACGGATAAAAAATCAGCCCCAGCATTTT. This encodes CASSPIRSGTRIKNQPQHF.

The sample holds a few counts of this clone. The V and J genes are TRBV11-3 and TRBJ2-2, with TRBD2 matching over 14 bases. V gave up 4 bases and J gave up 1 base; unmatched junction bases: 11. Germline V gene lookup returns CDR1 SGHNT and CDR2 YENEEA. CDR3 length: 20 residues. The CDR3 sequence: CASSSYRGLAGAENTGELFF. The CDR3 DNA follows: TGTGCCAGCAGCTCCTACCGGGGACTAGCGGGAGCGGAGAACACCGGGGAGCTGTTTTTT.

This chain links TRBV5-4 with TRBJ1-1, with a weak D call TRBD1 (5 bases). Germline V gene sequence: CDR1 SGHNT, CDR2 YYREEE (reference sequence). The CDR3 extends over 14 amino acids. V was clipped by 3 bases and J by 11 bases, with 20 bases between them. CDR3 bases: TGTGCCAGCAGCTACAATATAGGGGTCGGTGGGGCTTTCTTT. Translation gives CASSYNIGVGGAFF.

This chain uses TRBV6-5 with TRBJ2-2, with D possibly being TRBD2 (6 bases). The V gene lost 0 bases and the J gene lost 2 bases, with 10 bases spanning the gap. Per germline, CDR1 MNHEY and CDR2 SVGAGI. The CDR3 has 16 residues. The CDR3 sequence is CASSYSASANTGELFF. The CDR3 DNA follows: TGTGCCAGCAGTTACTCCGCTAGCGCCAACACCGGGGAGCTGTTTTTT.

This clone has a single count. This rearrangement joins TRBV28 to TRBJ2-7, with D perhaps TRBD1 or TRBD2 (5 bases each). The V gene lost 1 base and the J gene lost 3 bases, with 19 bases spanning the gap. Germline CDR1 reads MDHEN; CDR2 reads SYDVKM. CDR3 size: 17 residues. The CDR3 DNA sequence: TGTGCCAGCAGTTTATTTCGTTGGGGGAATTTTGGCTACGAGCAGTACTTC. As protein: CASSLFRWGNFGYEQYF.

With respect to this clone: Within the sample, other DNA sequences also encode this same CDR3. The chain is built from TRBV5-1 and TRBJ2-3, with 11 bases lining up with TRBD2. The length of the CDR3 is 16 residues. V lost 0 bases to trimming and J lost 4 bases; unmatched junction nucleotides: 4. Germline loops: CDR1 SGHRS, CDR2 YFSETQ. CDR3 nucleotide sequence: TGCGCCAGCAGCTTGGGACTAGCGGGATCGGCAGATACGCAGTATTTT. This sequence encodes CASSLGLAGSADTQYF.

The rearrangement joins TRBV7-6 to TRBJ1-1; 7 bases match TRBD1. CDR3 length: 14 residues. Germline assignment: CDR1 SGHVS and CDR2 FNYEAQ. With 6 bases clipped from V and 1 base from J, the junction kept 5 bases outside the gene matches. The CDR3 coding sequence is TGTGCCAGCAGTCTACAGGGGTCGAACACTGAAGCTTTCTTT. This translates into CASSLQGSNTEAFF.

The chain couples TRBV15 to TRBJ1-4; D unclear. The CDR3 spans 12 residues. Between the trimmed V and J ends, which lost 3 bases and 5 bases, there was a span of 4 bases. Germline lookup yields CDR1 LNHNV and CDR2 YYDKDF (reference sequence). The CDR3 sequence: CATSRRNEKLFF. Here the CDR3 DNA reads TGTGCCACCAGCAGGCGAAATGAAAAACTGTTTTTT.

J is TRBJ2-7 and V is TRBV4-3, with 15 positions matching TRBD2. The trim removed 1 base at V and 3 bases at J, leaving 7 bases unmatched. This CDR3 spans 18 amino acids. Germline V gene data show CDR1 as LGHNA and CDR2 as YSLEER. CDR3 sequence: CASSQGRPGLAGGYEQYF. CDR3 DNA: TGCGCCAGCAGCCAAGGGAGGCCGGGACTAGCGGGAGGCTACGAGCAGTACTTC.

This clone was found once. The CDR3: CASSLDPLRTDTQYF. CDR3 DNA sequence: TGTGCCAGCAGTTTGGACCCCCTCCGGACAGATACGCAGTATTTT. The V call is TRBV28, the J call TRBJ2-3, with D hard to call. This CDR3 comprises 15 residues. The V and J ends lost 3 bases and 3 bases respectively, with 13 bases between them. The germline CDR1 and CDR2 sequences are MDHEN and SYDVKM.

This clone was detected once. The gene calls are TRBV27 and TRBJ2-2, with D possibly TRBD1 on 5 matching bases. Germline assignment: CDR1 MNHEY and CDR2 SMNVEV (reference sequence). The CDR3 runs to 17 residues. V lost 3 bases, J lost 3 bases, and 17 bases lay in between. CDR3 protein: CASSFFGVQGHTGELFF. CDR3 sequence (DNA): TGTGCCAGCAGTTTTTTTGGGGTGCAGGGTCACACCGGGGAGCTGTTTTTT.

The genes are TRBV7-9 and TRBJ2-1; the D gene is possibly TRBD2 (6 bases). Germline V gene data show CDR1 as SEHNR and CDR2 as FQNEAQ (reference sequence). This CDR3 comprises 14 residues. V lost 3 bases to trimming and J lost 7 bases, with 13 bases between them. The CDR3 is CASSFGSGRNEQFF. The DNA of the CDR3 is TGTGCCAGCAGCTTCGGTAGCGGAAGAAATGAGCAGTTCTTC.

This clone was observed a few times. The CDR3 nucleotides read TGTGCCAGCAGTGTAAGAGGTAAAGGAATCTACGAGCAGTACTTC. Amino acid sequence: CASSVRGKGIYEQYF. The chain uses TRBV2 and TRBJ2-7; D uncertain. Germline CDR1 SNHLY, CDR2 FYNNEI. The V gene lost 4 bases and the J gene lost 3 bases, with 16 bases spanning the gap. CDR3 length equals 15 residues.

This clone appeared a single time. V gene TRBV5-1 combines with J gene TRBJ2-1; 11 bases align to TRBD2. Germline CDR1 and CDR2: SGHRS and YFSETQ. The CDR3 runs 19 residues. The V segment lost 4 bases and the J segment 2 bases; nucleotides outside the gene matches: 14. The DNA of the CDR3 is TGCGCCAGCAGCCCTCAAGGGACTAGCGGTCGGGGGGCCTACAATGAGCAGTTCTTC. Translating gives CASSPQGTSGRGAYNEQFF. The entire variable domain, with the rest obtained from reference TRBV5-1 and TRBJ2-1, is as follows: KAGVTQTPRYLIKTRGQQVTLSCSPISGHRSVSWYQQTPGQGLQFLFEYFSETQRNKGNFPGRFSGRQFSNSRSEMNVSTLELGDSALYLCASSPQGTSGRGAYNEQFFGPGTRLTVL.

A word on this clone: This specimen includes other DNA sequences encoding the same CDR3. The rearrangement uses TRBV5-6 and TRBJ1-5, with D possibly TRBD1 on 5 matching bases. V gave up 4 bases and J gave up 5 bases, with 10 bases separating them. Germline values: CDR1 SGHDT, CDR2 YYEEEE. The CDR3 loop spans 13 amino acids. The CDR3 region is CASSLGGDQPQHF. The DNA of the CDR3 is TGTGCCAGCAGCCTCGGAGGGGATCAGCCCCAGCATTTT.

In this sample, this clone turned up a few times. The CDR3 nucleotides read TGTGCCAGCAGTTTAAGGGGGATGGACTATGGCTACACCTTC. Protein sequence: CASSLRGMDYGYTF. The chain uses TRBV28 and TRBJ1-2; possible D gene TRBD1, 6 bases. Germline CDR1 MDHEN, CDR2 SYDVKM. The length of the CDR3 is 14 residues. The V end was cut by 2 bases, the J end by 3 bases, with 10 bases between.

This chain links TRBV5-1 with TRBJ2-1, with 10 bases aligning to TRBD2. V lost 4 bases, J lost 6 bases, and 7 bases stayed unmatched. Germline V gene lookup returns CDR1 SGHRS and CDR2 YFSETQ. The CDR3 has 15 amino acids. CDR3 protein: CASSDSGRSFNEQFF. Written as DNA, the CDR3 is TGCGCCAGCAGCGATAGCGGGAGGTCTTTCAATGAGCAGTTCTTC.

This chain connects TRBV7-3 to TRBJ2-5, with 8 positions matching TRBD2. CDR3 size: 15 residues. V gave up 5 bases and J gave up 3 bases; unmatched junction bases: 8. Germline assignment: CDR1 SGHTA and CDR2 FQGTGA. This CDR3 is CASSPGGRREETQYF. The CDR3 DNA follows: TGTGCCAGCAGCCCGGGAGGGAGAAGGGAAGAGACCCAGTACTTC. Variable domain in full (rest from reference TRBV7-3 and TRBJ2-5): GAGVSQTPSNKVTEKGKYVELRCDPISGHTALYWYRQSLGQGPEFLIYFQGTGAADDSGLPNDRFFAVRPEGSVSTLKIQRTERGDSAVYLCASSPGGRREETQYFGPGTRLLVL.